These 26 T cell receptor beta chains came from one sample sequenced in a study of beta chain features in type 1 diabetes. What these receptors recognize is not known. Study-level results: Type 1 diabetes patients had TCRB CDR3s that were shorter (moderately but significantly so) in all four CD4+ subsets.

The entirety of the isolated RNA underwent reverse transcription, so expressed TCRB transcripts were sequenced. Profiling relied on immunoSEQ multiplex PCR, and the TCRdb table lists in-frame clones only, not all of them. The sample holds 250,000 to 300,000 clones, more than 13% seen once. The sequenced material came from naive CD4+ T cells from blood. Every receptor here comes from a man between 25 and 39 years old with type 1 diabetes.

This clone has only a few counts. The chain is built from TRBV9 and TRBJ2-1; tentative D call: TRBD1 (5 bases). Germline V gives CDR1 SGDLS, CDR2 YYNGEE. V lost 4 bases to trimming and J lost 5 bases, with 10 bases between them. The CDR3 is 13 amino acids. The CDR3: CASSLGPNNEQFF. CDR3 DNA sequence: TGTGCCAGCAGCCTGGGGCCTAACAATGAGCAGTTCTTC.

J is TRBJ1-1 and V is TRBV29-1; D unclear. The germline V gene has CDR1 SQVTM and CDR2 ANQGSEA. This CDR3 has 13 residues. Trimming pared 5 bases from V and 7 bases from J, leaving 17 bases between. The CDR3 protein is CSVQGYRRGEAFF. CDR3 DNA sequence: TGCAGCGTTCAAGGTTACCGACGGGGTGAAGCTTTCTTT.

This sequence joins TRBV4-3 and TRBJ2-1, with TRBD2 matching 8 bases. The CDR3 extends over 15 amino acids. The germline V gene has CDR1 LGHNA and CDR2 YSLEER. V dropped 1 base and J dropped 4; count of bases not matched to a gene: 3. In DNA, the CDR3 is TGCGCCAGCAGCCAAGCAGGGACTAGATACAATGAGCAGTTCTTC. Protein sequence: CASSQAGTRYNEQFF.

The table lists this clone with a few counts. The chain employs TRBV7-9 and TRBJ2-1; TRBD2 agrees at 10 bases. This CDR3 is 17 amino acids long. Per the germline V gene, CDR1 is SEHNR and CDR2 is FQNEAQ (reference sequence). V lost 5 bases, J lost 0 bases, and 7 bases stayed unmatched. CDR3 DNA sequence: TGTGCCAGCAGCGCCGGGACTAGCGCGAGCTCCTACAATGAGCAGTTCTTC. It is translated as CASSAGTSASSYNEQFF.

This clone showed up just once. The V gene is TRBV6-4, the J gene TRBJ2-1, with 8 bases lining up with TRBD1. Germline CDR1 is MRHNA and CDR2 is SNTAGT. V trimming: 0 bases; J trimming: 7 bases; junction bases outside the gene matches: 8. The CDR3 is 16 residues long. CDR3 DNA sequence: TGTGCCAGCAGTGACTCTTTTCAGGGGGCTCTGAATGAGCAGTTCTTC. Encoded protein: CASSDSFQGALNEQFF.

This clone was found a few times. The chain joins TRBV30 to TRBJ1-3, with D unresolved. The germline V gene has CDR1 GTSNPN and CDR2 SVGIG (reference sequence). This CDR3 has 14 amino acids. The ends were cut back, 5 bases at V and 0 bases at J, with 11 bases in the middle. The CDR3 DNA follows: TGTGCCTGGGCCGGCGGAACCTCTGGAAACACCATATATTTT. Its protein is CAWAGGTSGNTIYF.

This chain connects TRBV30 to TRBJ2-5; 9 positions match TRBD1. The V gene end was trimmed by 4 bases and the J gene end by 4 bases; junction bases not matched to a gene: 4. The germline gives CDR1 GTSNPN, CDR2 SVGIG (reference sequence). The CDR3 totals 13 residues. CDR3 sequence (DNA): TGTGCCTGGACGATGGGACAGGGAGAGACCCAGTACTTC. Translating it yields CAWTMGQGETQYF.

This clone showed up just a few times. The chain carries TRBV28 and TRBJ2-7, with 8 positions matching TRBD1. The CDR3 has 14 amino acids. V lost 3 bases and J lost 3; bases outside the gene matches: 4. Germline V gives CDR1 MDHEN, CDR2 SYDVKM. The CDR3 spells CASSLPGGRYEQYF. Here the CDR3 DNA reads TGTGCCAGCAGTTTGCCAGGGGGCCGCTACGAGCAGTACTTC.

This chain connects TRBV2 to TRBJ2-7, with D unclear. CDR3 length: 14 residues. Trimming took off 4 bases at V and 0 bases at J, with 10 bases between the two ends. The germline V gene has CDR1 SNHLY and CDR2 FYNNEI. The CDR3 region has the DNA TGTGCCAGCAGTGTTGGTTTCAGCTCCTACGAGCAGTACTTC. Amino acid sequence: CASSVGFSSYEQYF.

A few counts support this clone. J is TRBJ1-1 and V is TRBV15, with a possible D match to TRBD1 (5 bases). The CDR3 has 15 residues. The V gene's germline CDR1 is LNHNV and CDR2 YYDKDF (reference sequence). V was shortened by 0 bases and J by 5 bases, with 13 bases between the two germline ends. The CDR3 is CATSRDWGEGTEAFF. CDR3 nucleotides: TGTGCCACCAGCAGAGATTGGGGGGAAGGAACTGAAGCTTTCTTT.

This chain joins TRBV27 and TRBJ1-2, with 10 bases aligning to TRBD1. Germline lookup yields CDR1 MNHEY and CDR2 SMNVEV (reference sequence). V lost 4 bases and J lost 0; bases outside the gene matches: 14. CDR3 length: 19 amino acids. DNA of the CDR3: TGTGCCAGCAGTTCCTATATCCGGGACAGGGGAAAGTCTAACTATGGCTACACCTTC. Encoded protein: CASSSYIRDRGKSNYGYTF.

The sample holds a few counts of this clone. The rearrangement joins TRBV18 to TRBJ1-2, with 10 bases matching TRBD1. Germline CDR1 KGHSH, CDR2 LQKENI. J gave up 7 bases and V 3 bases, and 5 bases lay outside the gene matches. CDR3 length: 14 amino acids. CDR3 DNA: TGTGCCAGCTCACCGCGGGACAGGGGCCTTGGCTACACCTTC. Protein product: CASSPRDRGLGYTF.

This clone was picked up many times. The chain carries TRBV4-3 and TRBJ2-1; the match to TRBD1 covers 10 bases. Germline V gives CDR1 LGHNA, CDR2 YSLEER. V was pared by 4 bases and J by 5 bases, with 8 bases of the junction left unmatched. This CDR3 is built from 16 residues. The CDR3 here is CASSRSDRGLNNEQFF. The CDR3 DNA is TGCGCCAGCAGCCGAAGCGACAGGGGGCTGAACAATGAGCAGTTCTTC.

This clone was found a few times. This sequence joins TRBV7-2 and TRBJ1-1; D remains ambiguous. The length of the CDR3 is 14 residues. Trimming pared 0 bases from V and 4 bases from J, leaving 9 bases between. Germline V gene sequence: CDR1 SGHTA, CDR2 FQGNSA. The CDR3 is CASSLASAVTEAFF. Here the CDR3 DNA reads TGTGCCAGCAGCTTAGCGTCCGCAGTCACTGAAGCTTTCTTT.

A word on this clone: Other nucleotide sequences from this sample produce the same CDR3. This rearrangement joins TRBV5-1 to TRBJ2-5, with TRBD1 matching 9 bases. The length of the CDR3 is 14 residues. V lost 0 bases, J lost 4 bases, and 1 base stayed unmatched. Germline V gene lookup returns CDR1 SGHRS and CDR2 YFSETQ. CDR3 residues: CASSLGQGGETQYF. CDR3 nucleotides: TGCGCCAGCAGCTTGGGACAGGGGGGAGAGACCCAGTACTTC.

The rearrangement uses TRBV28 and TRBJ2-7, with 9 bases that match TRBD1. V was pared by 5 bases and J by 3 bases, with 5 bases of the junction left unmatched. Germline V gene data show CDR1 as MDHEN and CDR2 as SYDVKM. The CDR3 has 14 amino acids. The CDR3 nucleotides read TGTGCCAGCAGTACCGGGACAGGGATCTACGAGCAGTACTTC. It encodes CASSTGTGIYEQYF.

Remarks on this clone: Other DNA sequences in the same sample also yield this CDR3. The chain recombines TRBV28 with TRBJ2-7; D is ambiguous. This CDR3 has 13 amino acids. The V gene's germline CDR1 is MDHEN and CDR2 SYDVKM. V gave up 2 bases and J gave up 2 bases, with 7 bases separating them. Here the CDR3 DNA reads TGTGCCAGCAGTTTAGGCACGACCTACGAGCAGTACTTC. Its protein product is CASSLGTTYEQYF.

This chain connects TRBV7-9 to TRBJ2-4; possibly TRBD2 for D (5 bases). The CDR3 has 14 residues. Trimming cost V 2 bases and J 6 bases, with 11 bases left between them. The germline gives CDR1 SEHNR, CDR2 FQNEAQ (reference sequence). The CDR3 reads CASSLIERRNIQYF. CDR3 coding DNA: TGTGCCAGCAGCTTAATTGAGCGGAGAAACATTCAGTACTTC. Variable domain in full (rest from reference TRBV7-9 and TRBJ2-4): DTGVSQNPRHKITKRGQNVTFRCDPISEHNRLYWYRQTLGQGPEFLTYFQNEAQLEKSRLLSDRFSAERPKGSFSTLEIQRTEQGDSAMYLCASSLIERRNIQYFGAGTRLSVL.

V usage is TRBV28 and J usage is TRBJ1-1, with D possibly being TRBD1 (6 bases). CDR3 length equals 12 residues. CDR1 and CDR2 (germline): MDHEN, SYDVKM. V lost 6 bases, J lost 11 bases, and 16 bases lay in between. CDR3 region: CASSGTPLWAFF. In DNA, the CDR3 is TGTGCCAGCAGCGGGACACCCTTGTGGGCTTTCTTT.

This clone was seen only a few times. The chain recombines TRBV6-1 with TRBJ2-5; D may be TRBD1 (6 bases). Deletions cut 6 bases from V and 5 bases from J, with 19 bases between. Germline V CDR1 and CDR2: MNHNS, SASEGT. This CDR3 has 15 residues. The CDR3 sequence is CASSGTPGFGETQYF. The CDR3 DNA reads as TGTGCCAGCAGCGGGACACCGGGCTTTGGGGAGACCCAGTACTTC.

The J gene is TRBJ2-5, the V gene TRBV7-3; 7 bases are shared with TRBD2. Germline lookup yields CDR1 SGHTA and CDR2 FQGTGA. The V segment lost 1 base and the J segment 1 base; nucleotides outside the gene matches: 15. The CDR3 has 19 residues. CDR3 nucleotides: TGTGCCAGCAGCTTAAGGGGGGTGGCTAGCGGATCTTTCCAAGAGACCCAGTACTTC. It is translated as CASSLRGVASGSFQETQYF.

V is TRBV15 and J is TRBJ2-7; TRBD1 matches 7 bases. This CDR3 has 13 residues. The V gene end was trimmed by 6 bases and the J gene end by 2 bases; junction bases not matched to a gene: 4. The V gene's germline CDR1 is LNHNV and CDR2 YYDKDF (reference sequence). The CDR3 DNA sequence: TGTGCCACCAGTAAGGACAGGCCCTACGAGCAGTACTTC. Residues: CATSKDRPYEQYF.

A few counts support this clone. The identical CDR3 is also encoded by other nucleotide sequences in the sample. The gene calls are TRBV7-9 and TRBJ1-2; D unclear. V was shortened by 2 bases and J by 4 bases, with 8 bases between the two germline ends. This CDR3 comprises 13 residues. Germline lookup yields CDR1 SEHNR and CDR2 FQNEAQ (reference sequence). CDR3 residues: CASSLREGYGYTF. CDR3 nucleotide sequence: TGTGCCAGCAGCTTAAGAGAGGGCTATGGCTACACCTTC.

This chain connects TRBV5-1 to TRBJ2-3; TRBD2 matches 8 bases. From germline, CDR1 is SGHRS and CDR2 YFSETQ. CDR3 length: 15 amino acids. V shed 8 bases, J shed 0 bases, and the junction held 8 bases outside the gene matches. The CDR3 loop reads CASKSTSGSTDTQYF. In nucleotides, the CDR3 is TGCGCCAGTAAAAGCACTAGCGGCAGCACAGATACGCAGTATTTT.

This clone has more than one count but fewer than ten. J is TRBJ2-1 and V is TRBV6-1, with 10 bases identical to TRBD1. The V gene end was trimmed by 6 bases and the J gene end by 4 bases; junction bases not matched to a gene: 6. The CDR3 runs 15 residues. Germline CDR1 reads MNHNS; CDR2 reads SASEGT. CDR3: CASRKRQGAYNEQFF. The CDR3 bases are TGTGCCAGCAGAAAACGACAGGGGGCATACAATGAGCAGTTCTTC.

This chain links TRBV4-3 with TRBJ2-2; 7 bases match TRBD1. Germline CDR1 is LGHNA and CDR2 is YSLEER. CDR3 length equals 16 residues. V gave up 1 base and J gave up 6 bases; unmatched junction bases: 8. CDR3 protein: CASSQGPDRLPGELFF. In DNA, the CDR3 is TGCGCCAGCAGCCAAGGGCCGGACAGGCTCCCCGGGGAGCTGTTTTTT.